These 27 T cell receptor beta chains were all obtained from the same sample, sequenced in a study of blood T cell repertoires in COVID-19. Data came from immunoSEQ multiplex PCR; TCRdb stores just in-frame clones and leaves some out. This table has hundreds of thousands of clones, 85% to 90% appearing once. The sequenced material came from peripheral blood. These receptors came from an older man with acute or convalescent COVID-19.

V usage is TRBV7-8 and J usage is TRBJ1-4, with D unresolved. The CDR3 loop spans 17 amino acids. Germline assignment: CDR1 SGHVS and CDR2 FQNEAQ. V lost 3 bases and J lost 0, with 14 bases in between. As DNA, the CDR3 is TGTGCCAGCAGCTTCTCTGCGATTTTAACAACTAATGAAAAACTGTTTTTT. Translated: CASSFSAILTTNEKLFF.

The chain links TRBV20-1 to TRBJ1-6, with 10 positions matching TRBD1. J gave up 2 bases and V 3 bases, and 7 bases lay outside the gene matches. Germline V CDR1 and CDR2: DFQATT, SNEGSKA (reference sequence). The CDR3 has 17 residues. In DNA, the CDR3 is TGCAGTGCTAGTAGTGGGGACAGGGGCCCCTATAATTCACCCCTCCACTTT. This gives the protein CSASSGDRGPYNSPLHF.

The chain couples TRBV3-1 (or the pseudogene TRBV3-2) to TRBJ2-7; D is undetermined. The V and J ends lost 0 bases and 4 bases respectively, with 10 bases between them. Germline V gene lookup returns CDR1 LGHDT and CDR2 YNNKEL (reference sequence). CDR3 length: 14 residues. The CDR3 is CASSQDQVRYEQYF. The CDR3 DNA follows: TGTGCCAGCAGCCAAGACCAGGTTAGGTACGAGCAGTACTTC.

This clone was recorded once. The CDR3 loop is CATSDPGLPNQPQHF. The CDR3 nucleotides read TGTGCCACCAGTGATCCGGGACTGCCCAATCAGCCCCAGCATTTT. This chain connects TRBV24-1 to TRBJ1-5, with D possibly TRBD1 on 5 matching bases. Germline V gene lookup returns CDR1 KGHDR and CDR2 SFDVKD. V lost 3 bases to trimming and J lost 3 bases, with 11 bases between them. This CDR3 region has 15 residues.

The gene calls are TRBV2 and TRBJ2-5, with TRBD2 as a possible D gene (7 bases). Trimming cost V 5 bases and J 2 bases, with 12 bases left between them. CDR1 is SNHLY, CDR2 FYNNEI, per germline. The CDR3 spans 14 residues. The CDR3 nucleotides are TGTGCCAGCAGTAGAGGGGGGGTTCAAGAGACCCAGTACTTC. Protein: CASSRGGVQETQYF.

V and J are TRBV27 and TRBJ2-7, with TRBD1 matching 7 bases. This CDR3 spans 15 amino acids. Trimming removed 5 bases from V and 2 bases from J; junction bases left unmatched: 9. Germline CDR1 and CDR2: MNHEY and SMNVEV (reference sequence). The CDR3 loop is CASSRVPGTAYEQYF. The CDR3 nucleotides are TGTGCCAGCAGTCGGGTACCCGGGACAGCCTACGAGCAGTACTTC.

Here the CDR3 reads CASGGGLADNTDTQYF. CDR3 nucleotides: TGTGCCAGTGGAGGAGGACTAGCGGATAACACAGATACGCAGTATTTT. The chain is built from TRBV19 and TRBJ2-3; 10 nucleotides align to TRBD2. Germline CDR1 is LNHDA and CDR2 is SQIVND (reference sequence). This CDR3 has 16 residues. Trimming took 8 bases from V and 2 from J; bases not matched to a gene: 10.

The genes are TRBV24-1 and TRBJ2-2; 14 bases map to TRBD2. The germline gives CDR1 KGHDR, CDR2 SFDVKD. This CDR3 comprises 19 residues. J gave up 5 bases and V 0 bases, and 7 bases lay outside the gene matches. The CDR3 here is CATSDLGTSGSLRTGELFF. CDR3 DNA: TGTGCCACCAGTGATTTGGGGACTAGCGGGAGCTTGAGGACCGGGGAGCTGTTTTTT.

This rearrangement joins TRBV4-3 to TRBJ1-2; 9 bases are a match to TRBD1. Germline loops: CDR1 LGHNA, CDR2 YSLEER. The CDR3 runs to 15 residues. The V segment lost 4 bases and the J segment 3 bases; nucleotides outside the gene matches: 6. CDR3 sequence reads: CASSRKQGADYGYTF. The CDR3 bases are TGCGCCAGCAGCCGAAAACAGGGGGCAGACTATGGCTACACCTTC.

The CDR3 DNA follows: TGCGCCAGCAGCTTGGCCGGTCTAGCGGGACCCTACAATGAGCAGTTCTTC. Protein product: CASSLAGLAGPYNEQFF. J is TRBJ2-1 and V is TRBV5-1; 9 bases fit TRBD2. Germline V gives CDR1 SGHRS, CDR2 YFSETQ. There are 17 residues in the CDR3. V gave up 0 bases and J gave up 2 bases; unmatched junction bases: 6.

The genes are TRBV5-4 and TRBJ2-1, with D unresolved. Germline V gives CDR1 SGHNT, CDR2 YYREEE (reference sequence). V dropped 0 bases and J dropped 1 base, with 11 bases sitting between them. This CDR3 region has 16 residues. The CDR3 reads CASSLDAASSYNEQFF. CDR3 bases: TGTGCCAGCAGCTTGGACGCGGCTAGTTCCTACAATGAGCAGTTCTTC.

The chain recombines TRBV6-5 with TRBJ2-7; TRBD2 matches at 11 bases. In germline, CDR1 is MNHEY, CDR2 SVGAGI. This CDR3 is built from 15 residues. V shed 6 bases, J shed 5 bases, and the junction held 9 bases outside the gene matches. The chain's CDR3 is CASRKRSGRADEQYV. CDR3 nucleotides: TGTGCCAGCAGGAAACGTAGCGGGAGGGCCGACGAGCAGTACGTC.

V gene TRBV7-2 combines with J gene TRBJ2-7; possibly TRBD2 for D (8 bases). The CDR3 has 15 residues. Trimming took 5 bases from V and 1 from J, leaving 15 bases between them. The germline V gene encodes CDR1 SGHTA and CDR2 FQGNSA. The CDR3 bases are TGTGCCAGCAGCCCCCGGGAGGGGGCATCCTACGAGCAGTACTTC. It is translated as CASSPREGASYEQYF.

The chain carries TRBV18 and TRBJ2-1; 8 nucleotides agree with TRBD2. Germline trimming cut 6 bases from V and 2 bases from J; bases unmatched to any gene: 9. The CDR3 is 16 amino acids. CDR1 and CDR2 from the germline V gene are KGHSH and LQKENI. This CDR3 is CASSGRRTSPYNEQFF. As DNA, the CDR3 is TGTGCCAGCTCTGGTAGGAGGACTAGCCCCTACAATGAGCAGTTCTTC.

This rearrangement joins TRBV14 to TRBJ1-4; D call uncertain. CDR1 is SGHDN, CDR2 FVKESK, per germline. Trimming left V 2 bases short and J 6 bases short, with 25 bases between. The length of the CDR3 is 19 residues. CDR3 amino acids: CASSQPVSARSWRDEKLFF. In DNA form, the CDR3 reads TGTGCCAGCAGCCAACCGGTGTCCGCTAGAAGTTGGAGGGATGAAAAACTGTTTTTT.

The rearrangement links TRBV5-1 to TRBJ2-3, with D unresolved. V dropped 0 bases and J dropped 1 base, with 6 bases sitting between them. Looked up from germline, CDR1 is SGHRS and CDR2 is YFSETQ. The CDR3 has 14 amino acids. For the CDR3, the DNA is TGCGCCAGCAGCTTGGTTCCGGGCACAGATACGCAGTATTTT. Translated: CASSLVPGTDTQYF.

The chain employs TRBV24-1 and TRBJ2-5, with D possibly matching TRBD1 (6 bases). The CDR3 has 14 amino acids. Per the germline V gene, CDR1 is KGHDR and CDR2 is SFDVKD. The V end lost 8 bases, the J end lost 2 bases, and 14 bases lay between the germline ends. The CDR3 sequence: CATIGDRRQETQYF. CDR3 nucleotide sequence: TGTGCCACCATAGGAGACAGGAGACAAGAGACCCAGTACTTC.

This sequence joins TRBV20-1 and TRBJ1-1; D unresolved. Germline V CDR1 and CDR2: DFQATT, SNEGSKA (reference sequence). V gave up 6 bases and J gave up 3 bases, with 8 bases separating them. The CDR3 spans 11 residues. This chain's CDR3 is CSATVDTEAFF. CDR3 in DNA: TGCAGTGCCACGGTTGACACTGAAGCTTTCTTT.

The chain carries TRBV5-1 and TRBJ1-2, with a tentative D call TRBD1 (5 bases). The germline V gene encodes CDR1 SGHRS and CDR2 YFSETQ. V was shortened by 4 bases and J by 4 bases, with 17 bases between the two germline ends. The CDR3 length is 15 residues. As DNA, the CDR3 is TGCGCCAGCAGCCCCCGGGGACTTGGCAGCTATGGCTACACCTTC. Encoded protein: CASSPRGLGSYGYTF.

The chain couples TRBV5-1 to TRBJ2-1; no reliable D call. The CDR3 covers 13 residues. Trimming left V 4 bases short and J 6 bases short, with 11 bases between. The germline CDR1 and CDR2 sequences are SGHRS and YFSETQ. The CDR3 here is CASSARQLNEQFF. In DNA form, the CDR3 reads TGCGCCAGCAGCGCCAGACAACTCAATGAGCAGTTCTTC.

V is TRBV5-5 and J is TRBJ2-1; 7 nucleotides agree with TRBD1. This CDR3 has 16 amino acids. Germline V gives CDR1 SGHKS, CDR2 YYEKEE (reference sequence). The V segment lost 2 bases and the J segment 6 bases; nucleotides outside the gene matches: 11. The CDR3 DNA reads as TGTGCCAGCAGCTTTCTGGGCCGGAGGACAGGCAATGAGCAGTTCTTC. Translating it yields CASSFLGRRTGNEQFF.

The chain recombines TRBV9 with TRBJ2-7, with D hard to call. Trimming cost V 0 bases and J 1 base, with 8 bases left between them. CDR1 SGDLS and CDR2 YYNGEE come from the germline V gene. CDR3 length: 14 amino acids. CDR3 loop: CASSVGRLSYEQYV. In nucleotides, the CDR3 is TGTGCCAGCAGCGTAGGGCGGTTGTCCTACGAGCAGTACGTC.

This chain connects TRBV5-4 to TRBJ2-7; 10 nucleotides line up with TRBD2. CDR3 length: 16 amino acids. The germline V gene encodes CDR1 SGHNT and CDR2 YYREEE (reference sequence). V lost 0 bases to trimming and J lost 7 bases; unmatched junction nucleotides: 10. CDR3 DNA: TGTGCCAGCAGCTTGGCGCCCACACAACTAGCGGGGGAGCAGTACTTC. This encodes CASSLAPTQLAGEQYF.

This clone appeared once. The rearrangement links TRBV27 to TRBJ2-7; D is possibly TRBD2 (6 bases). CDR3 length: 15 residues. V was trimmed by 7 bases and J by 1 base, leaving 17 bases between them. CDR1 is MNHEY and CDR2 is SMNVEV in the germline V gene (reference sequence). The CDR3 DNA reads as TGTGCCAGCATGAAAAGGGGCGGGGAGTCCTACGAGCAGTACTTC. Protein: CASMKRGGESYEQYF.

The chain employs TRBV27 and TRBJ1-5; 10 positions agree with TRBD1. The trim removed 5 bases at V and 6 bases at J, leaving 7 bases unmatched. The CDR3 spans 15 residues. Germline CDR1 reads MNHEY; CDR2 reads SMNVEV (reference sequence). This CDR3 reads CASSAGTGVGQPQHF. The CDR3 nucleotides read TGTGCCAGCAGTGCGGGGACAGGGGTAGGTCAGCCCCAGCATTTT.

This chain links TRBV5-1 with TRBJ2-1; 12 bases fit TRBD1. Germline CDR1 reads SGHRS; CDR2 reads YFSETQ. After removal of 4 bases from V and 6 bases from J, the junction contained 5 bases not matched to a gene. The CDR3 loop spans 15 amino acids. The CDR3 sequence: CASSIGTGGFNEQFF. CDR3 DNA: TGCGCCAGCAGCATCGGGACAGGGGGCTTCAATGAGCAGTTCTTC.

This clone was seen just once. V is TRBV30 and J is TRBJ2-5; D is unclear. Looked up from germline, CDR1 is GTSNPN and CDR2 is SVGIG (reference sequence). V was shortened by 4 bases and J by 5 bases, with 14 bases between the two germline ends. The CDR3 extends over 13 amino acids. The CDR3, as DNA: TGTGCCTGGACGAAGCCGGTATCCGAGACCCAGTACTTC. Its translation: CAWTKPVSETQYF.